What follows are 18 T cell receptor beta chains derived from one specimen sequenced in a study of T cells in tuberculosis. Sequencing used immunoSEQ multiplex PCR; TCRdb keeps in-frame clones, though not all of them. The sample records about 25,000 clones, roughly 95% being singletons. Sequencing used PBMCs. These receptors were obtained from a donor between 10 and 35 years old with latent tuberculosis or without tuberculosis infection.

The chain uses TRBV5-1 and TRBJ2-4; D possibly corresponds to TRBD2 (6 bases). Germline V gene sequence: CDR1 SGHRS, CDR2 YFSETQ. Trimming pared 6 bases from V and 5 bases from J, leaving 12 bases between. The CDR3 spans 13 residues. The CDR3 DNA is TGCGCCAGCACCTCTTCGGGAGAAAACATTCAGTACTTC. This codes for CASTSSGENIQYF.

The chain uses TRBV11-2 and TRBJ1-6; no clear D gene. V dropped 5 bases and J dropped 7 bases, with 9 bases sitting between them. CDR3 length: 13 amino acids. The germline V gene has CDR1 SGHAT and CDR2 FQNNGV. The CDR3 loop reads CASSPWRNSPLHF. CDR3 nucleotide sequence: TGTGCCAGCAGCCCCTGGCGGAATTCACCCCTCCACTTT.

The chain links TRBV9 to TRBJ1-2, with 8 bases aligning to TRBD1. The V gene end was trimmed by 4 bases and the J gene end by 7 bases; junction bases not matched to a gene: 9. This CDR3 is built from 14 residues. Germline V gene sequence: CDR1 SGDLS, CDR2 YYNGEE. CDR3 DNA sequence: TGTGCCAGCAGCCCCCTAGGGACAGGTGGTGGCTACACCTTC. This gives the protein CASSPLGTGGGYTF.

V usage is TRBV29-1 and J usage is TRBJ2-5; D is ambiguous. V dropped 4 bases and J dropped 3 bases, with 9 bases sitting between them. The CDR3 is 12 residues long. CDR1 SQVTM and CDR2 ANQGSEA come from the germline V gene. The CDR3 bases are TGCAGCGTTGTTGAACAGAAAGAGACCCAGTACTTC. Amino acids: CSVVEQKETQYF.

V gene TRBV19 combines with J gene TRBJ1-1, with 10 bases matching TRBD1. The germline gives CDR1 LNHDA, CDR2 SQIVND (reference sequence). This CDR3 comprises 14 residues. The junction had 1 base not matched to a gene; V was cut back by 6 bases and J by 0 bases. Written as DNA, the CDR3 is TGTGCCAGTAGCGACAGGGGGCTGAACACTGAAGCTTTCTTT. Its protein product is CASSDRGLNTEAFF.

This clone has more than one count but fewer than ten. The chain carries TRBV5-1 and TRBJ1-3; a weak D match, TRBD1 (5 bases). Germline assignment: CDR1 SGHRS and CDR2 YFSETQ. The V end was cut by 0 bases, the J end by 2 bases, with 12 bases between. CDR3 length equals 16 residues. Here the CDR3 DNA reads TGCGCCAGCAGCTTGGGGGCCGGGGGGGCTGGAAACACCATATATTTT. It translates to CASSLGAGGAGNTIYF. Full variable domain (missing parts from reference TRBV5-1 and TRBJ1-3): KAGVTQTPRYLIKTRGQQVTLSCSPISGHRSVSWYQQTPGQGLQFLFEYFSETQRNKGNFPGRFSGRQFSNSRSEMNVSTLELGDSALYLCASSLGAGGAGNTIYFGEGSWLTVV.

The chain is built from TRBV5-5 and TRBJ2-3; 7 positions match TRBD2. The ends lost 0 bases at V and 0 bases at J; junction bases unmatched: 4. Per germline, CDR1 SGHKS and CDR2 YYEKEE (reference sequence). The CDR3 is made up of 16 amino acids. The CDR3 nucleotides are TGTGCCAGCAGCTTGGCGGGACTACCCAGCACAGATACGCAGTATTTT. It codes for CASSLAGLPSTDTQYF.

V and J are TRBV5-1 and TRBJ1-1; D call uncertain. The CDR3 extends over 21 amino acids. Germline-derived CDR1 and CDR2 are SGHRS and YFSETQ. Deletions cut 0 bases from V and 4 bases from J, with 31 bases between. Here the CDR3 DNA reads TGCGCCAGCAGCTTGGATCTGGATGGCGGCGCGGGTCATGGGTTAAGCACTGAAGCTTTCTTT. Translating gives CASSLDLDGGAGHGLSTEAFF.

The chain recombines TRBV6-1 with TRBJ2-7, with D perhaps matching TRBD2 (5 bases). Germline V gene data show CDR1 as MNHNS and CDR2 as SASEGT. CDR3 size: 12 residues. V was cut by 3 bases and J by 4 bases, with 7 bases left in between. CDR3 DNA: TGTGCCAGCAGTGAGAGGGTTTACGAGCAGTACGTC. Residues: CASSERVYEQYV.

The chain's CDR3 is CASSQGAGQGMHSPLHF. The CDR3 DNA reads TGCGCCAGCAGCCAAGGAGCCGGGCAGGGGATGCATTCACCCCTCCACTTT. The rearrangement links TRBV4-1 to TRBJ1-6, with a possible D match to TRBD1 (6 bases). Germline CDR1 is MGHRA and CDR2 is YSYEKL. Trimming cost V 1 base and J 8 bases, with 18 bases left between them. This CDR3 comprises 17 residues.

The chain couples TRBV6-6 to TRBJ1-2; D ambiguous. Deletions cut 0 bases from V and 14 bases from J, with 16 bases between. Germline V gene sequence: CDR1 MNHNY, CDR2 SVGAGI (reference sequence). This CDR3 region has 13 residues. This CDR3 reads CASSYSKEGGDTF. CDR3 nucleotide sequence: TGTGCCAGCAGTTACTCGAAGGAGGGCGGGGATACCTTC.

This clone was observed a handful of times. The rearrangement uses TRBV2 and TRBJ2-5; 8 bases agree with TRBD1. The V gene's germline CDR1 is SNHLY and CDR2 FYNNEI. With V trimmed by 4 bases and J by 5 bases, 6 bases remained unmatched. The CDR3 extends over 14 amino acids. The CDR3 DNA reads as TGTGCCAGCAGTGGGACAGGGTATGCGGAGACCCAGTACTTC. This translates into CASSGTGYAETQYF. Looking up the rest from reference TRBV2 and TRBJ2-5 gives the full variable domain: EPEVTQTPSHQVTQMGQEVILRCVPISNHLYFYWYRQILGQKVEFLVSFYNNEISEKSEIFDDQFSVERPDGSNFTLKIRSTKLEDSAMYFCASSGTGYAETQYFGPGTRLLVL.

The CDR3 nucleotides read TGCGCCAGCAGCCTCAGGGGTTTGAACACTGAAGCTTTCTTT. Amino acid sequence: CASSLRGLNTEAFF. The chain joins TRBV4-1 to TRBJ1-1; D possibly corresponds to TRBD1 (6 bases). The V gene's germline CDR1 is MGHRA and CDR2 YSYEKL. CDR3 length: 14 amino acids. V was pared by 4 bases and J by 0 bases, with 9 bases between.

V usage is TRBV2 and J usage is TRBJ1-4; D may be TRBD1 (5 bases). The CDR3 is made up of 14 amino acids. Per germline, CDR1 SNHLY and CDR2 FYNNEI. Deletions cut 7 bases from V and 0 bases from J, with 9 bases between. For the CDR3, the DNA is TGTGCCAGCAAGGTCAGGGCAACTAATGAAAAACTGTTTTTT. It codes for CASKVRATNEKLFF.

V is TRBV18 and J is TRBJ2-3; maybe TRBD2 (6 bases). CDR1 KGHSH and CDR2 LQKENI come from the germline V gene. Trimming cost V 6 bases and J 2 bases, with 15 bases left between them. The CDR3 is made up of 15 amino acids. The CDR3 here is CASSKTGTSTDTQYF. Here the CDR3 DNA reads TGTGCCAGCTCGAAAACCGGGACTTCCACAGATACGCAGTATTTT. The full variable domain, its missing parts supplied by reference TRBV18 and TRBJ2-3, is NAGVMQNPRHLVRRRGQEARLRCSPMKGHSHVYWYRQLPEEGLKFMVYLQKENIIDESGMPKERFSAEFPKEGPSILRIQQVVRGDSAAYFCASSKTGTSTDTQYFGPGTRLTVL.

This rearrangement joins TRBV10-3 to TRBJ2-1, with D perhaps TRBD1 (5 bases). The CDR3 is 14 residues long. CDR1 is ENHRY and CDR2 is SYGVKD in the germline V gene. Trimming pared 10 bases from V and 8 bases from J, leaving 21 bases between. The CDR3 loop reads CATNFEWGVDEQFF. In DNA, the CDR3 is TGTGCCACCAACTTCGAATGGGGCGTTGATGAGCAGTTCTTC.

J is TRBJ1-5 and V is TRBV29-1; 9 bases fit TRBD1. Germline V gene sequence: CDR1 SQVTM, CDR2 ANQGSEA. The CDR3 is 15 amino acids. The trim removed 5 bases at V and 5 bases at J, leaving 10 bases unmatched. The CDR3 sequence: CSVQAGQGLDQPQHF. For the CDR3, the DNA is TGCAGCGTTCAGGCGGGACAGGGCCTCGATCAGCCCCAGCATTTT. Filled out from reference TRBV29-1 and TRBJ1-5, the complete variable domain reads SAVISQKPSRDICQRGTSLTIQCQVDSQVTMMFWYRQQPGQSLTLIATANQGSEATYESGFVIDKFPISRPNLTFSTLTVSNMSPEDSSIYLCSVQAGQGLDQPQHFGDGTRLSIL.

V gene TRBV5-6 combines with J gene TRBJ1-1; the D is unclear. V dropped 0 bases and J dropped 8 bases, with 11 bases sitting between them. CDR1 SGHDT and CDR2 YYEEEE come from the germline V gene. The CDR3 length is 13 residues. The CDR3 region has the DNA TGTGCCAGCAGCTTGGGCTCTGGGAGCGAAGCTTTCTTT. It translates to CASSLGSGSEAFF.